One TCR beta chain is described in this entry. The data derive from a study of T cell clones after liver transplantation. Study as a whole: Immunosuppression withdrawal was tried within 2 years after liver transplantation in this trial. TCRbeta sequencing after a pre-transplant mixed lymphocyte reaction identified graft-donor-reactive clones, later tracked in post-transplant blood.

Repertoires were generated with immunoSEQ multiplex PCR, while TCRdb's copy carries only in-frame clones and drops some. Seen here are about 16,000 clones, more than 80% observed once, and the top ten hold 10% to 15%. Deletions cut 3 bases from V and 1 base from J, with 10 bases between. From germline, CDR1 is MNHEY and CDR2 SMNVEV (reference sequence). This CDR3 has 14 amino acids. This chain connects TRBV27 to TRBJ2-7; D possibly matches TRBD1 or TRBD2 (6 bases each). This sample comprised CD8+ T cells from blood, obtained approximately 3.5 years after liver transplant. The clonotype was recovered from a human patient who received a liver transplant. Some T cells may possibly be graft donor cells. CDR3 bases: TGTGCCAGCAGTTTCCGGGGGCCTTCCTACGAGCAGTACTTC. Protein sequence: CASSFRGPSYEQYF.